The 13 T cell receptor beta chains presented below share a single source sample, sequenced in a study of CXCR3-negative and CXCR3-positive naive CD8 T cells. General observations from the study: TRB CDR3 hydrophobicity was greater in CXCR3-positive naive cells than in CXCR3-negative naive cells.

These receptors have no known antigen. Each TRB cDNA library was prepared by 5' RACE (with UMI labels). TCRdb re-called the 5' RACE reads, yielding one record per CDR3 amino acid sequence without DNA. Here the sample table reports about 53,000 distinct CDR3 sequences. Source material: naive CXCR3+ CD8+ T cells from blood. The subset denotes: CD45RO-CCR7+CD27+CD95- naive CD8+ T cells expressing CXCR3 (TNR3+). These receptors all come from a human donor in good health. Some clones in this sample may be carry-over from other donors' samples.

V usage is TRBV25-1 and J usage is TRBJ2-7; without DNA, the TCRdb call of TRBD1 cannot be checked. The germline V gene encodes CDR1 MGHDK and CDR2 SYGVNS. The CDR3 spans 14 residues. The CDR3 is CASSVTSRGNEQYF.

The chain carries TRBV4-3 and TRBJ2-1; the D gene TCRdb calls, TRBD2, cannot be checked with no DNA. This CDR3 spans 16 amino acids. Germline V gene lookup returns CDR1 LGHNA and CDR2 YSLEER. CDR3 loop: CASSHPTSGGYNEQFF.

J is TRBJ1-1 and V is TRBV5-1; TCRdb reports TRBD1, a call that lacks DNA to check it against. The CDR3 is made up of 17 amino acids. From germline, CDR1 is SGHRS and CDR2 YFSETQ. The CDR3 reads CASSLEGQLGLDTEAFF.

This chain uses TRBV27 with TRBJ2-2. The CDR3 has 13 residues. Germline CDR1 reads MNHEY; CDR2 reads SMNVEV (reference sequence). The CDR3 sequence is CASSLKGTGELFF.

The chain combines TRBV4-2 with TRBJ1-2. Germline values: CDR1 LGHNA, CDR2 YNFKEQ. The CDR3 is 15 residues long. The CDR3 spells CASSQEADSNSGYTF.

The CDR3 spells CASSLGGHRTDEQFF. V and J are TRBV7-3 and TRBJ2-1; with no DNA, the TCRdb D assignment of TRBD1 cannot be verified. Germline lookup yields CDR1 SGHTA and CDR2 FQGTGA. The CDR3 runs 15 residues.

This chain uses TRBV5-6 with TRBJ2-2. Germline CDR1 is SGHDT and CDR2 is YYEEEE. The CDR3 consists of 15 residues. CDR3 region: CASSSGTLNTGELFF.

The chain couples TRBV9 to TRBJ1-5; TCRdb designates TRBD1, a call that cannot be tested without DNA. Germline CDR1 and CDR2: SGDLS and YYNGEE. CDR3 length: 14 residues. Here the CDR3 reads CASSVGMGDQPQHF.

V usage is TRBV4-3 and J usage is TRBJ2-7; TCRdb outputs TRBD1, but without DNA this stays unchecked. The germline V gene has CDR1 LGHNA and CDR2 YSLEER. The CDR3 sequence is 15 residues long. This CDR3 is CASSLSGTGGYEQYF.

The chain links TRBV29-1 to TRBJ2-7; without DNA, the TCRdb call of TRBD1 cannot be checked. The CDR3 is 12 amino acids. From germline, CDR1 is SQVTM and CDR2 ANQGSEA. CDR3 protein: CSVEEGVYEQYF.

This chain links TRBV5-1 with TRBJ2-1; no DNA is available, so the TRBD2 call from TCRdb remains unchecked. This CDR3 comprises 15 residues. CDR1 is SGHRS, CDR2 YFSETQ, per germline. The CDR3 region is CASSFEAASYNEQFF.

The chain joins TRBV27 to TRBJ2-1. Germline V gene data show CDR1 as MNHEY and CDR2 as SMNVEV (reference sequence). CDR3 length: 16 residues. The chain's CDR3 is CASSLSFSGYYNEQFF.

V usage is TRBV6-5 and J usage is TRBJ2-1; TCRdb's D call, TRBD2, is unchecked because there is no DNA. CDR3 length equals 16 residues. The germline V gene encodes CDR1 MNHEY and CDR2 SVGAGI. CDR3 sequence: CASRVAYQPLNNEQFF.